The clone carrying this T cell receptor (beta chain) came up a few times. Expressed TCRB transcripts got sequenced, as all isolated RNA was reverse transcribed. Some clones are missing from TCRdb's copy, which holds only in-frame ones; the method was immunoSEQ multiplex PCR. Among 130,000 or so clones listed, about 9.7% were seen once. This sample stems from a study of beta chain features in type 1 diabetes. The CDR3 is made up of 16 amino acids. The V gene's germline CDR1 is MGHRA and CDR2 YSYEKL. The J segment lost 8 bases and the V segment lost 0 bases, leaving 12 bases of the junction unmatched. The receptor was isolated from a woman aged 40 to 50 in good health. This chain joins TRBV4-1 and TRBJ2-5; 7 bases are a match to TRBD2. Sequencing used central memory CD4+ T cells from blood. CDR3 DNA sequence: TGCGCCAGCAGCCAAGAAGGACTGGGGACTACCAGTACCCAGTACTTC. Translating it yields CASSQEGLGTTSTQYF.